This TCR beta chain was observed in a study of blood T cell repertoires in COVID-19. Study-wide background: Nucleic acid was either cDNA or gDNA, and it came from T cells, B-cell-depleted T cells, or PBMCs.

In the authors' methods: Reference gene primer amplification yielded estimated nucleated cell counts. The repertoire was sequenced with immunoSEQ multiplex PCR; TCRdb's copy has only in-frame clones and lacks some. V and J calls and clone size are given by that table; D and trimming were obtained from the DNA. The data hold 140,000 to 150,000 clones, with around 85% observed a single time. The CDR3 is 12 residues long. From germline, CDR1 is MGHRA and CDR2 YSYEKL. The germline V and J ends were trimmed by 4 bases and 8 bases, with 9 bases remaining between them. Material for sequencing was peripheral blood. This clonotype originated in a woman in her 40s with active or convalescent COVID-19. The chain is built from TRBV4-1 and TRBJ2-1; D possibly corresponds to TRBD2 (5 bases). The CDR3 bases are TGCGCCAGCAGCCCGTCGGACTATGAGCAGTTCTTC. It specifies CASSPSDYEQFF.